These 13 T cell receptor beta chains share one sample of origin, sequenced in a study of Ad26.COV2.S vaccination and SARS-CoV-2 variants. Treatment defined: some 20 received Ad26.COV2.S at low or high dose, single or two shots; about 5 received placebo; per-sample allocation not given. Samples were taken on day 63 after the first vaccine or placebo injection. Here immunoSEQ multiplex PCR was the method, and the copy in TCRdb shows in-frame clones only, minus some. The sample shows 350,000 to 500,000 clones, approximately 88% of them seen only once. Sequenced material: peripheral blood, taken in a trial of Ad26.COV2.S vaccine versus placebo. These receptors all stem from a person aged 18-65 years who received the Ad26.COV2.S COVID-19 vaccine or a placebo.

This rearrangement joins TRBV7-2 to TRBJ1-5, with unresolved D. V gave up 6 bases and J gave up 2 bases, with 17 bases separating them. This CDR3 is 16 amino acids long. From germline, CDR1 is SGHTA and CDR2 FQGNSA. CDR3 coding DNA: TGTGCCAGCAGTGTGAGAGGCTCTCGGGGCAATCAGCCCCAGCATTTT. This codes for CASSVRGSRGNQPQHF.

This clone occurred once. The chain joins TRBV4-1 to TRBJ2-3, with TRBD2 matching 9 bases. V was clipped by 0 bases and J by 1 base; unmatched bases: 11. CDR3 length equals 19 residues. The germline CDR1 and CDR2 sequences are MGHRA and YSYEKL. The CDR3, as DNA: TGCGCCAGCAGCCAAGAATCGCAAGTGCGGGGGGGCGGCACAGATACGCAGTATTTT. Translating it yields CASSQESQVRGGGTDTQYF.

In this sample, this clone turned up once. V usage is TRBV6-5 and J usage is TRBJ2-2; unclear D gene. V shed 6 bases and J shed 1 base, with 9 bases lying between them. Germline-derived CDR1 and CDR2 are MNHEY and SVGAGI. The length of the CDR3 is 14 residues. The CDR3 loop reads CASRLNGNTGELFF. The CDR3 coding sequence is TGTGCCAGCAGACTAAACGGGAACACCGGGGAGCTGTTTTTT.

This clone was picked up one time. The genes are TRBV7-8 and TRBJ2-7; D might be TRBD1 or TRBD2, each matching 6 bases. CDR3 size: 16 residues. V lost 6 bases and J lost 3, with 21 bases in between. Germline V CDR1 and CDR2: SGHVS, FQNEAQ. For the CDR3, the DNA is TGTGCCAGCAGTACAACTCTGGGGGGCCTAGGCTACGAGCAGTACTTC. This translates into CASSTTLGGLGYEQYF. The full variable domain, completed using reference TRBV7-8 and TRBJ2-7, is GAGVSQSPRYKVAKRGQDVALRCDPISGHVSLFWYQQALGQGPEFLTYFQNEAQLDKSGLPSDRFFAERPEGSVSTLKIQRTQQEDSAVYLCASSTTLGGLGYEQYFGPGTRLTVT.

The J gene is TRBJ2-7, the V gene TRBV10-3; 8 bases align to TRBD1. Trimming at V came to 6 bases and at J to 4 bases, leaving 11 bases not matched to a gene. Germline V CDR1 and CDR2: ENHRY, SYGVKD. The CDR3 is made up of 15 amino acids. CDR3 loop: CAIRVDSRGRYEQYF. DNA for the CDR3: TGTGCCATCAGGGTCGATTCCAGGGGGCGATACGAGCAGTACTTC.

This clone was detected once. V usage is TRBV7-9 and J usage is TRBJ2-2; no definite D call. Trimming took off 7 bases at V and 3 bases at J, with 3 bases between the two ends. Germline V CDR1 and CDR2: SEHNR, FQNEAQ (reference sequence). The CDR3 has 11 amino acids. The CDR3 sequence: CASTDTGELFF. In nucleotides, the CDR3 is TGTGCCAGCACCGACACCGGGGAGCTGTTTTTT.

Note on this clone: The same CDR3 is also encoded by other DNA sequences in this sample. V and J are TRBV19 and TRBJ2-5; D may be TRBD2 (6 bases). The CDR3 runs 13 residues. Per germline, CDR1 LNHDA and CDR2 SQIVND (reference sequence). V dropped 6 bases and J dropped 1 base, with 9 bases sitting between them. For the CDR3, the DNA is TGTGCCAGTAGGGTGGGGGGCCAAGAGACCCAGTACTTC. This sequence encodes CASRVGGQETQYF.

This chain connects TRBV11-3 to TRBJ2-7; TRBD1 matches 7 bases. The germline V gene has CDR1 SGHNT and CDR2 YENEEA. V was clipped by 3 bases and J by 6 bases; unmatched bases: 5. The CDR3 extends over 13 amino acids. This CDR3 is CASSFTGEGEQYF. The CDR3 coding sequence is TGTGCCAGCAGCTTTACAGGGGAAGGCGAGCAGTACTTC. Variable domain in full (rest from reference TRBV11-3 and TRBJ2-7): EAGVVQSPRYKIIEKKQPVAFWCNPISGHNTLYWYLQNLGQGPELLIRYENEEAVDDSQLPKDRFSAERLKGVDSTLKIQPAELGDSAVYLCASSFTGEGEQYFGPGTRLTVT.

The chain employs TRBV9 and TRBJ1-2; TRBD1 might be the D (6 bases). The V gene lost 4 bases and the J gene lost 0 bases, with 16 bases spanning the gap. Germline values: CDR1 SGDLS, CDR2 YYNGEE. The CDR3 contains 16 residues. CDR3 coding DNA: TGTGCCAGCAGCCCCAGGTGGGGGGCCCCTAACTATGGCTACACCTTC. This gives the protein CASSPRWGAPNYGYTF.

The table lists this clone with a few counts. The genes are TRBV28 and TRBJ1-6; tentative D call: TRBD1 (5 bases). From germline, CDR1 is MDHEN and CDR2 SYDVKM. The germline V and J ends were trimmed by 6 bases and 5 bases, with 17 bases remaining between them. The CDR3 is 16 residues long. Here the CDR3 DNA reads TGTGCCAGCAGATACCACACGGGGCTTGATAATTCACCCCTCCACTTT. Protein: CASRYHTGLDNSPLHF.

The chain is built from TRBV30 and TRBJ2-1; 11 bases line up with TRBD1. CDR1 and CDR2 (germline): GTSNPN, SVGIG (reference sequence). CDR3 length: 13 residues. Trimming at V came to 7 bases and at J to 8 bases, leaving 7 bases not matched to a gene. CDR3 region: CAYRDRGLDEQFF. The CDR3 DNA is TGTGCCTACCGGGACAGGGGGTTGGATGAGCAGTTCTTC.

V is TRBV6-1 and J is TRBJ2-7; 9 nucleotides line up with TRBD1. The V gene's germline CDR1 is MNHNS and CDR2 SASEGT. V lost 2 bases to trimming and J lost 5 bases; unmatched junction nucleotides: 4. There are 14 residues in the CDR3. The CDR3 loop is CASSENRGQHEQYF. The CDR3, as DNA: TGTGCCAGCAGTGAAAACAGGGGGCAGCACGAGCAGTACTTC.

A word on this clone: This specimen includes other DNA sequences encoding the same CDR3. This chain joins TRBV30 and TRBJ2-6; D not certain. Germline loops: CDR1 GTSNPN, CDR2 SVGIG (reference sequence). The CDR3 is made up of 14 amino acids. The V end lost 0 bases, the J end lost 1 base, and 4 bases lay between the germline ends. The CDR3 sequence is CAWSVGSGANVLTF. DNA for the CDR3: TGTGCCTGGAGTGTCGGATCTGGGGCCAACGTCCTGACTTTC.